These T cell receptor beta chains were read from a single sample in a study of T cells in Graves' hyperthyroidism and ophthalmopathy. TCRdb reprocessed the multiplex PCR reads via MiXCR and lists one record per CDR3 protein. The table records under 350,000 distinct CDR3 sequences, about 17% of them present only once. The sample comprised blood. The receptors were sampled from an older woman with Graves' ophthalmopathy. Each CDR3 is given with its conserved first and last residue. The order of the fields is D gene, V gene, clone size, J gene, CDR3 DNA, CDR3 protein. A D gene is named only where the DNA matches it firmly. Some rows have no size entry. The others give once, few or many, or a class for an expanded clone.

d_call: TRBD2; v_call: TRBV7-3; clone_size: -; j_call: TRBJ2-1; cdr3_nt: TGTGCCAGCAGCTTAGCGACTAGCGGGAGTGTCTATGAGCAGTTCTTC; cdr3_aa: CASSLATSGSVYEQFF
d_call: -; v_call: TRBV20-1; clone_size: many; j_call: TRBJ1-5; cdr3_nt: TGCAGTGCTAGCACCGATAGCAATCAGCCCCAGCATTTT; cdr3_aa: CSASTDSNQPQHF
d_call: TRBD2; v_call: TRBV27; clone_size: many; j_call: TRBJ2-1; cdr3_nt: TGTGCCAGCAGTTTAGGTGCCACCGGGACTAGCGTCAATGAGCAGTTCTTC; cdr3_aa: CASSLGATGTSVNEQFF
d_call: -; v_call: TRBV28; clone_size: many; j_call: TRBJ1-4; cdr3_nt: TGTGCCAGCAGTTTATGGAGAGGCGGGAATGAAAAACTGTTTTTT; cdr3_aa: CASSLWRGGNEKLFF
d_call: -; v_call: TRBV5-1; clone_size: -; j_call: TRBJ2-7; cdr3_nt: TGCGCCAGCAGCTTGGTACTAGATGGCTACGAGCAGTACTTC; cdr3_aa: CASSLVLDGYEQYF
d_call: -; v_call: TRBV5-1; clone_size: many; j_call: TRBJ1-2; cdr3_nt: TGCGCCAGCAGCGTCGACGGGGTAGGCTATGGCTACACCTTC; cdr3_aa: CASSVDGVGYGYTF
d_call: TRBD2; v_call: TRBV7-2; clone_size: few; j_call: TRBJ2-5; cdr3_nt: TGTGCCAGCAGCCAGGGGTGGGCGGGGGGGCTGGCGTGGGAGACCCAGTACTTC; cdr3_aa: CASSQGWAGGLAWETQYF
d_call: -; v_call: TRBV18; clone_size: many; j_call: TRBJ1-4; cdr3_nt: TGTGCCAGCTCACCAGGCGGAGAAAAACTGTTTTTT; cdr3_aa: CASSPGGEKLFF
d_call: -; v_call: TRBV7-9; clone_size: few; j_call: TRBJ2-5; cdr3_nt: TGTGCCAGCAGCGCCCCCGTGGAATTGACCCAGTACTTC; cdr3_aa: CASSAPVELTQYF
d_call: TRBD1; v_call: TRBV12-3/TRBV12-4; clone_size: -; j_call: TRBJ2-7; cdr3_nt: TGTGCCAGCAGCTGGGGACAGTCGCGTAGCTCCTACGAGCAGTACTTC; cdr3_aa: CASSWGQSRSSYEQYF
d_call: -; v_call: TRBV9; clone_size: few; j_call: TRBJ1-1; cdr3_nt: TGTGCCAGCAGCGTATACAGCAACACTGAAGCTTTCTTT; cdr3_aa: CASSVYSNTEAFF
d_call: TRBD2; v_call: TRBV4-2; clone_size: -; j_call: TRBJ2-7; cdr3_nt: TGTGCCAGCAGCAATAGCGGGAGCTACGAGCAGTACTTC; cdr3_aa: CASSNSGSYEQYF
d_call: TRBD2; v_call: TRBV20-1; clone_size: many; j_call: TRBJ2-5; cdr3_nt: TGCAGTGCTAGAAATGGACTAGCGGGAGAGGTGCGGGAGACCCAGTACTTC; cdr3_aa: CSARNGLAGEVRETQYF
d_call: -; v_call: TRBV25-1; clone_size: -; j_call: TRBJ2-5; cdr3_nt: TGTGCCAGCAGTGACCTCGAGACCCAGTACTTC; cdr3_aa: CASSDLETQYF
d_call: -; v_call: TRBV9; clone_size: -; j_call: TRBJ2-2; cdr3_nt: TGTGCCAGCAGCGTCTGGGGGCCCGGGGAGCTGTTTTTT; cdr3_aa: CASSVWGPGELFF
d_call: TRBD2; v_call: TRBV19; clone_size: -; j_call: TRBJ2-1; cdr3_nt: TGTGCCAGTAGTATCTCTTGGGCGGGAGGTTCCTACAATGAGCAGTTCTTC; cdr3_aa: CASSISWAGGSYNEQFF
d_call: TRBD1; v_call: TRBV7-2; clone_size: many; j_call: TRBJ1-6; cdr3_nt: TGTGCCAGCAGCTGGGGACAGGTTACCTATAATTCACCCCTCCACTTT; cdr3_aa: CASSWGQVTYNSPLHF
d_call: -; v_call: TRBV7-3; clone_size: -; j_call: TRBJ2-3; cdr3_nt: TGTGCCAGCAGCTCGGCCGGGACGGGGACAGATACGCAGTATTTT; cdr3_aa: CASSSAGTGTDTQYF
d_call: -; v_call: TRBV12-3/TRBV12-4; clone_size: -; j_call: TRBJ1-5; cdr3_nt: TGTGCCAGCAGTTTCGCCAGGGGTGGTAGCAATCAGCCCCAGCATTTT; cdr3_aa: CASSFARGGSNQPQHF
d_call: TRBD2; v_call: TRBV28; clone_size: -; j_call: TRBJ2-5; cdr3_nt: TGTGCCAGCAGTTCGGAAGGACTAGCTTCTCAAGAGACCCAGTACTTC; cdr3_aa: CASSSEGLASQETQYF
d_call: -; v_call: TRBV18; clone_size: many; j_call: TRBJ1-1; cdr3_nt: TGTGCCAGCTCACCAATGCAGGGTGGGAACACTGAAGCTTTCTTT; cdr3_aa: CASSPMQGGNTEAFF
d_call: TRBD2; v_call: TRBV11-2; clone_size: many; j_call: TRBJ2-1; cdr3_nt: TGTGCCAGCAGCTTAGAATCCTCAACCGGGGGGAACAATGAGCAGTTCTTC; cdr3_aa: CASSLESSTGGNNEQFF
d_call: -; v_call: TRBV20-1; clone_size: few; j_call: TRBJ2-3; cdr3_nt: TGCAGTGCAGGGGGGGGTTGGGATACGCAGTATTTT; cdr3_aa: CSAGGGWDTQYF
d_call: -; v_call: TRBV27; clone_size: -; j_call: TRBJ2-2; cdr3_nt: TGTGCCAGCAGTTCACGACAGCTAGCGAACACCGGGGAGCTGTTTTTT; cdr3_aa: CASSSRQLANTGELFF
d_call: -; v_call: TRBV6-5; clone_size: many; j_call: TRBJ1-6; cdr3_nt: TGTGCCAGCAGTTATGGGACGGCGGGTTCACCCCTCCACTTT; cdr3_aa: CASSYGTAGSPLHF
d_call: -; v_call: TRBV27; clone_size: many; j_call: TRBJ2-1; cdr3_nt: TGTGCCAGCAGTTCTCGGGACACCTACAATGAGCAGTTCTTC; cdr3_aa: CASSSRDTYNEQFF
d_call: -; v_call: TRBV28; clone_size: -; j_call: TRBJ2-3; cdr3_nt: TGTGCCAGCAGTGGGAGTGGGTCCGGCACAGATACGCAGTATTTT; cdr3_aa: CASSGSGSGTDTQYF
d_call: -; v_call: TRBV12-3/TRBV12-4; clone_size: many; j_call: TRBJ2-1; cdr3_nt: TGTGCCAGTCAGACCGGGCAGCCCCTAGCTTTTGGAGGGAGTAGTGAGCAGTTCTTC; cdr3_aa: CASQTGQPLAFGGSSEQFF
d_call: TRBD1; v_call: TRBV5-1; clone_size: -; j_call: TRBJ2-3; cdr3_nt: TGCGCCAGCAGCTCTTCCCCGGGACAGGGGGTTACTAGCACAGATACGCAGTATTTT; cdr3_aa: CASSSSPGQGVTSTDTQYF
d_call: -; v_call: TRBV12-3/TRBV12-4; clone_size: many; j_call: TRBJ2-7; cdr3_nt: TGTGCCAGCAGTTTATTCTCCTCCTCCTACGAGCAGTACTTC; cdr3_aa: CASSLFSSSYEQYF
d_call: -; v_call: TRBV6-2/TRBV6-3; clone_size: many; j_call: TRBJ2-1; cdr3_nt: TGTGCCAGCACTACCCTGAATGAGCAGTTCTTC; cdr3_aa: CASTTLNEQFF
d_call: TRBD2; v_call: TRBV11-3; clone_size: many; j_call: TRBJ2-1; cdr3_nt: TGTGCCAGCAGCCGCACCGGGACTAGCGGCAATGAGCAGTTCTTC; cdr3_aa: CASSRTGTSGNEQFF
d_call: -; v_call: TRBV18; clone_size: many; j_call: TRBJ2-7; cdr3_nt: TGTGCCAGCTCACCGTCGCGGGACGTCGAGCAGTACTTC; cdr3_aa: CASSPSRDVEQYF